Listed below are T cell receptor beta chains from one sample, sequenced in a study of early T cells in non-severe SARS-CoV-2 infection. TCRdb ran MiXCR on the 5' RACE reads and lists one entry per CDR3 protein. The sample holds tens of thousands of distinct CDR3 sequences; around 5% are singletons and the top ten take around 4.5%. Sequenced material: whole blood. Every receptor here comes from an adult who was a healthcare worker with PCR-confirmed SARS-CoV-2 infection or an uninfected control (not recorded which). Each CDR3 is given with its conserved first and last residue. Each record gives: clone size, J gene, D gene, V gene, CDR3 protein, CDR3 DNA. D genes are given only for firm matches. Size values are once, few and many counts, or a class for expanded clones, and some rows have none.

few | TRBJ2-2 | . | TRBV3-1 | CASSQDGTGELFF | TGTGCCAGCAGCCAAGACGGCACCGGGGAGCTGTTTTTT
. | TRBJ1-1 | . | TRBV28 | CASRPRGTMNTEAFF | TGTGCCAGCAGACCGAGAGGGACTATGAACACTGAAGCTTTCTTT
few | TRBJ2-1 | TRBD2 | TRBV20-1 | CSARMTSGIPNEQFF | TGCAGTGCTAGGATGACTAGCGGGATACCGAATGAGCAGTTCTTC
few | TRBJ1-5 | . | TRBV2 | CASSPDHSNQPQHF | TGTGCCAGCAGCCCGGATCATAGCAATCAGCCCCAGCATTTT
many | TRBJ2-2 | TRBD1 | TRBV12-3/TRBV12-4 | CASSSTDRPTGELFF | TGTGCCAGCAGTTCGACGGACAGGCCCACCGGGGAGCTGTTTTTT
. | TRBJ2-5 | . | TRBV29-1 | CSVESGEETQYF | TGCAGCGTTGAATCGGGGGAAGAGACCCAGTACTTC
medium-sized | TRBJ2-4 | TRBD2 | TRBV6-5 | CASSSLAGDDVNIQYF | TGTGCCAGCAGTTCGCTAGCGGGAGATGATGTAAACATTCAGTACTTC
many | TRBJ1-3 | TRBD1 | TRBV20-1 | CSARDMTGGTGNTIYF | TGCAGTGCGAGAGACATGACAGGGGGGACTGGAAACACCATATATTTT
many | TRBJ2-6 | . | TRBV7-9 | CASSPWDARSGANVLTF | TGTGCCAGCAGCCCTTGGGACGCTCGCTCTGGGGCCAACGTCCTGACTTTC
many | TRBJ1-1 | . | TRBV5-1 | CASSLANQGHTEAFF | TGCGCCAGCAGCTTGGCCAATCAGGGGCACACTGAAGCTTTCTTT
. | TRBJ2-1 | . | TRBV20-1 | CCARGRSVNEQFF | TGCTGTGCCCGGGGGAGGAGCGTCAATGAGCAGTTCTTC
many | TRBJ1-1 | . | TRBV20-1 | CSARRSGAKNTEAFF | TGCAGTGCTAGGAGGTCGGGGGCGAAGAACACTGAAGCTTTCTTT
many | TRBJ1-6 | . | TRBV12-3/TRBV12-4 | CASSQQGLNSPLHF | TGTGCCAGCAGTCAGCAGGGTTTGAATTCACCCCTCCACTTT
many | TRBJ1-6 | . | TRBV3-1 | CASSQGAYNSPLHF | TGTGCCAGCAGCCAAGGAGCGTATAATTCACCCCTCCACTTT
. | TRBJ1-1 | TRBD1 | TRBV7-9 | CASSFGDRHVEAFF | TGTGCCAGCAGCTTTGGGGACAGGCACGTTGAAGCTTTCTTT
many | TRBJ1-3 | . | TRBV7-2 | CASSLSPTGNTIYF | TGTGCCAGCAGCTTATCACCTACTGGAAACACCATATATTTT
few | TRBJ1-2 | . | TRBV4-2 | CASSLRDRNGYTF | TGTGCCAGCAGCCTCCGCGATCGGAATGGCTACACCTTC
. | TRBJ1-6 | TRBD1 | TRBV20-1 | CSAARGQGATDRSPLHF | TGCAGTGCCGCGAGAGGACAGGGGGCAACAGATCGCTCACCCCTCCACTTT
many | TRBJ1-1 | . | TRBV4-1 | CASSQDVTAGLGTEAFF | TGCGCCAGCAGCCAAGACGTGACGGCGGGTCTGGGGACTGAAGCTTTCTTT
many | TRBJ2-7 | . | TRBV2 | CASSGTYEQYF | TGTGCCAGCAGTGGGACCTACGAGCAGTACTTC
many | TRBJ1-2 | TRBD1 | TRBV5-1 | CASSQPGTGQTNYGYTF | TGCGCCAGCAGCCAACCCGGGACAGGCCAGACTAACTATGGCTACACCTTC
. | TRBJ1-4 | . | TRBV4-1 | CASSQAWGGEKLFF | TGCGCCAGCAGCCAGGCCTGGGGGGGAGAAAAACTGTTTTTT
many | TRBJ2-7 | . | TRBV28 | CASSSRRTTYEQYF | TGTGCCAGCAGTTCAAGACGGACTACCTACGAGCAGTACTTC
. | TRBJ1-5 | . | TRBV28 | CASSFLGTKALPQHF | TGTGCCAGCAGTTTTCTCGGGACTAAGGCTCTGCCCCAGCATTTT
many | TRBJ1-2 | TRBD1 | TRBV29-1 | CSVGEGAARGRGYTF | TGCAGCGTTGGAGAGGGGGCCGCTCGGGGCCGGGGCTACACCTTC
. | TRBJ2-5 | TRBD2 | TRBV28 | CANSQLAGVQETQYF | TGTGCCAACAGTCAACTAGCGGGAGTACAAGAGACCCAGTACTTC
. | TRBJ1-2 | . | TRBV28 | CASSPLNLGYTF | TGTGCCAGCAGTCCATTAAATTTGGGCTACACCTTC
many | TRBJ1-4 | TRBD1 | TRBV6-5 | CASSYRRQGNEKLFF | TGTGCCAGTAGTTACCGCCGACAGGGTAATGAAAAACTGTTTTTT
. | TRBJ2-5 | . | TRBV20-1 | CSAPPRGTQYF | TGCAGTGCTCCGCCGCGGGGGACCCAGTACTTC
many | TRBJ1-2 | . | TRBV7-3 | CASSPGSNYGYTF | TGTGCCAGCAGCCCCGGTTCTAACTATGGCTACACCTTC
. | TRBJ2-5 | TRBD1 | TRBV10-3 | CAISGIRTGATETQYF | TGTGCCATCAGTGGTATAAGGACAGGCGCTACGGAGACCCAGTACTTC
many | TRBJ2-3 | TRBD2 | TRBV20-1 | CSGWAGATDTQYF | TGCAGTGGCTGGGCGGGAGCGACAGATACGCAGTATTTT
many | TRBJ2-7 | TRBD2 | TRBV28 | CASSSGGEQYF | TGTGCCAGCAGCTCGGGGGGCGAGCAGTACTTC
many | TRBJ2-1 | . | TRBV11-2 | CASMGQGHNEQFF | TGTGCCAGCATGGGGCAAGGACACAATGAGCAGTTCTTC
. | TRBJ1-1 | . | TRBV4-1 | CASSQEEWMAEAFF | TGCGCCAGCAGCCAAGAAGAGTGGATGGCTGAAGCTTTCTTT
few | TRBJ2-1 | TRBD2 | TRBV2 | CASSGAGGPLGNEQFF | TGTGCCAGCAGTGGAGCGGGAGGGCCCTTAGGGAATGAGCAGTTCTTC
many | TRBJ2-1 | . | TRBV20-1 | CSARGRSDNEQFF | TGCAGTGCCCGGGGGAGGAGCGACAATGAGCAGTTCTTC
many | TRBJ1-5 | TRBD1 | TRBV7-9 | CASSSGQGAPNQPQHF | TGTGCCAGCAGCTCAGGACAGGGGGCCCCAAATCAGCCCCAGCATTTT
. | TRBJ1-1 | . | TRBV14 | CANSQVDGTKAFF | TGTGCCAACAGCCAAGTGGATGGGACCAAAGCTTTCTTT
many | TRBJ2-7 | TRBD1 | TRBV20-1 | CSARDSTTGAGYEQYF | TGCAGTGCTAGAGATTCGACTACAGGGGCTGGGTACGAGCAGTACTTC
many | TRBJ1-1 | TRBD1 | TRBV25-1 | CASSGAPGQGEAFF | TGTGCCAGCAGTGGCGCCCCCGGACAGGGTGAAGCTTTCTTT
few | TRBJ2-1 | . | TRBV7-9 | CASSLDIPGLAGSYNEQFF | TGTGCCAGCAGCTTAGATATCCCGGGACTTGCGGGCTCCTACAATGAGCAGTTCTTC
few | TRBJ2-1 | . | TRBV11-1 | CASSWAAYNEQFF | TGTGCCAGCAGCTGGGCAGCCTACAATGAGCAGTTCTTC
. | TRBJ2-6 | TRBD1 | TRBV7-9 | CASSPPGQLASGANVLTF | TGTGCCAGCAGCCCCCCGGGACAGTTAGCCTCTGGGGCCAACGTCCTGACTTTC
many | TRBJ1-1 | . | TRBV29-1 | CSGGQKNTEAFF | TGCAGCGGAGGACAGAAGAACACTGAAGCTTTCTTT